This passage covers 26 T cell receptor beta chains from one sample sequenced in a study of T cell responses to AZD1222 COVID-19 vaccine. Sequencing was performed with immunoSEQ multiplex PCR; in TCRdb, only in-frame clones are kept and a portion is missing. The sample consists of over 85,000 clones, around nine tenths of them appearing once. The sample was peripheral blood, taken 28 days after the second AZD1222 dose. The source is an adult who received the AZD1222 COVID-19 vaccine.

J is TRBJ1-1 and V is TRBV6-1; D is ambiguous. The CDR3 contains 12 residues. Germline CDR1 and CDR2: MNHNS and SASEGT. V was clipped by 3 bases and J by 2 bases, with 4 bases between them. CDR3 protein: CASSDLNTEAFF. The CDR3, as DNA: TGTGCCAGCAGTGATTTAAACACTGAAGCTTTCTTT.

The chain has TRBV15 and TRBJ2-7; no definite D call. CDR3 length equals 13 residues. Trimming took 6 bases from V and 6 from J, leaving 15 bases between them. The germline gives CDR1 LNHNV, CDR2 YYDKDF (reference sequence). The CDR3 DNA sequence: TGTGCCACCAGTGTTTCGAGGACCGCCGAGCAGTACTTC. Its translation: CATSVSRTAEQYF.

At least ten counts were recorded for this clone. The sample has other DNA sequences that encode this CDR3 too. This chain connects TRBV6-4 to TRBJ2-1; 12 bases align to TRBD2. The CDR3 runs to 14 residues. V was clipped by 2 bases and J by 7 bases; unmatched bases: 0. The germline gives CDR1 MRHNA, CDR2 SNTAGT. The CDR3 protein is CASSDGTSGNEQFF. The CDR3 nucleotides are TGTGCCAGCAGTGACGGGACTAGCGGGAATGAGCAGTTCTTC.

The CDR3 is CASSLGQGRNEKLFF. The CDR3 DNA follows: TGTGCCAGCAGCTTAGGACAGGGTCGGAATGAAAAACTGTTTTTT. This chain connects TRBV7-9 to TRBJ1-4, with 7 bases matching TRBD1. Germline V gives CDR1 SEHNR, CDR2 FQNEAQ (reference sequence). CDR3 length: 15 amino acids. The junction had 4 bases not matched to a gene; V was cut back by 1 base and J by 5 bases.

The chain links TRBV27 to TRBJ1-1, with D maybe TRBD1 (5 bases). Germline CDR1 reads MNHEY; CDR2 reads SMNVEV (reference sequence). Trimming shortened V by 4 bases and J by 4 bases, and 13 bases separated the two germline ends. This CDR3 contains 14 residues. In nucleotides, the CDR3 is TGTGCCAGCAGTTCCCCCGGGAGGGGCACTGAAGCTTTCTTT. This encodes CASSSPGRGTEAFF.

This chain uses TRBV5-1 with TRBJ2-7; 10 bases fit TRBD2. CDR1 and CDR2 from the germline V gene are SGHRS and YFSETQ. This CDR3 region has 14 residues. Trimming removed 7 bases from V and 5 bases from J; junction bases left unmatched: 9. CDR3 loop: CASQTSGLADEQYF. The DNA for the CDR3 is TGCGCCAGCCAGACTAGCGGGCTTGCGGACGAGCAGTACTTC.

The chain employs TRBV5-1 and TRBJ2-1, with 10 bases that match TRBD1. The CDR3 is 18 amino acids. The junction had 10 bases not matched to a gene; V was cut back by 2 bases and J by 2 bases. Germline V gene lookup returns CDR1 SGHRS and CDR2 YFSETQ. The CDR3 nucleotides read TGCGCCAGCAGCTTACGACAGGGGGCGATTGAAACCTACAATGAGCAGTTCTTC. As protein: CASSLRQGAIETYNEQFF.

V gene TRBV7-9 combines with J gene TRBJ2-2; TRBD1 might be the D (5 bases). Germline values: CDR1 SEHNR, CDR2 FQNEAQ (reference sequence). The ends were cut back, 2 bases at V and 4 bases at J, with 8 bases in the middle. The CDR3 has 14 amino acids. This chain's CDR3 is CASSLRQTTGELFF. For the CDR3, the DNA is TGTGCCAGCAGCTTAAGACAGACCACCGGGGAGCTGTTTTTT.

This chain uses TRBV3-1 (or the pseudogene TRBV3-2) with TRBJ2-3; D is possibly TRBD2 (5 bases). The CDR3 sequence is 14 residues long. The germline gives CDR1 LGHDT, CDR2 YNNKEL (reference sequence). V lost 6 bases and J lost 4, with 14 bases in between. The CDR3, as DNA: TGTGCCAGCAGTCTCCGGGCGGGCCCAGATACGCAGTATTTT. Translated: CASSLRAGPDTQYF.

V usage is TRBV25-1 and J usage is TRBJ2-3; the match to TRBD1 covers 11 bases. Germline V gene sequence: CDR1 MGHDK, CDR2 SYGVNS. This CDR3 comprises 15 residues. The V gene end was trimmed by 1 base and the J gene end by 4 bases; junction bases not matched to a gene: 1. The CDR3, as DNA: TGTGCCAGCAGTGAATGGGGACAGGGGGCAGATACGCAGTATTTT. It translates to CASSEWGQGADTQYF.

CDR3 residues: CASSNSAGGVEKLFF. CDR3 nucleotide sequence: TGTGCCAGCAGCAATAGTGCAGGGGGCGTTGAAAAACTGTTTTTT. The chain employs TRBV7-9 and TRBJ1-4, with 8 bases matching TRBD1. V lost 5 bases to trimming and J lost 7 bases; unmatched junction nucleotides: 9. CDR1 and CDR2 from the germline V gene are SEHNR and FQNEAQ (reference sequence). The CDR3 spans 15 residues.

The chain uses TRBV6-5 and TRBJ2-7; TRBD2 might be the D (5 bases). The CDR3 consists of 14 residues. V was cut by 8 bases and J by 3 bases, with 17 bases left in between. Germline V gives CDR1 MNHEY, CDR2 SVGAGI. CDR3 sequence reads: CASSMEAEDYEQYF. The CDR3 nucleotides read TGTGCCAGCTCGATGGAAGCGGAGGACTACGAGCAGTACTTC.

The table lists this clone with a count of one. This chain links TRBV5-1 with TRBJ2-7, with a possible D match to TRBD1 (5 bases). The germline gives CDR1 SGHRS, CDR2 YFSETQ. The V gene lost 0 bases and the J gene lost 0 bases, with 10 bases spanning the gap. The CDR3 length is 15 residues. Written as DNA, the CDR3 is TGCGCCAGCAGCTTGGGACAGACGAGCTCCTACGAGCAGTACTTC. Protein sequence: CASSLGQTSSYEQYF.

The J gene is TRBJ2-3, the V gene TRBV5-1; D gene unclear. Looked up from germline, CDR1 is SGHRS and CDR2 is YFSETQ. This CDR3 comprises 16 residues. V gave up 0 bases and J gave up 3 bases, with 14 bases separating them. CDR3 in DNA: TGCGCCAGCAGCTTGGTACCGGGTAGTAGGACAGATACGCAGTATTTT. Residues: CASSLVPGSRTDTQYF.

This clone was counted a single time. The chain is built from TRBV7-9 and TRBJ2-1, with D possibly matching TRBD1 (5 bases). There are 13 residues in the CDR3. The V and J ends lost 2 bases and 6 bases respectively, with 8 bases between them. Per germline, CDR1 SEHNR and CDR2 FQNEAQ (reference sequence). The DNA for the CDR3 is TGTGCCAGCAGCTTACAGGGTCCCAATGAGCAGTTCTTC. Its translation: CASSLQGPNEQFF.

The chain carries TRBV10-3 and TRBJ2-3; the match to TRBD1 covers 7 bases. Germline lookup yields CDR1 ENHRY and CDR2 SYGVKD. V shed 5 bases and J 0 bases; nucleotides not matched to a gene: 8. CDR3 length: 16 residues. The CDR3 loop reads CAISPQGPQSTDTQYF. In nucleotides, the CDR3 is TGTGCCATCAGTCCACAGGGGCCCCAAAGCACAGATACGCAGTATTTT.

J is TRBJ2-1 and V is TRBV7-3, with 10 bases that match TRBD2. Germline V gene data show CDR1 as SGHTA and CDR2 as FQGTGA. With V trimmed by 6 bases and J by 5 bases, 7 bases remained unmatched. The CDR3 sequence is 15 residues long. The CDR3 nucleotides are TGTGCCAGCAGTTTAGGCGGACTAGCGGACAATGAGCAGTTCTTC. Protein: CASSLGGLADNEQFF.

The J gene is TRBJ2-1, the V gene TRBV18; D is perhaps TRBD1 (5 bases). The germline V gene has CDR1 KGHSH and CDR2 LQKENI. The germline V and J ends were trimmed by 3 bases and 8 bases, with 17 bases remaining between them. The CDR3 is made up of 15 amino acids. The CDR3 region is CASSPADTRVDEQFF. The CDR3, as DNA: TGTGCCAGCTCACCTGCGGACACACGAGTTGATGAGCAGTTCTTC.

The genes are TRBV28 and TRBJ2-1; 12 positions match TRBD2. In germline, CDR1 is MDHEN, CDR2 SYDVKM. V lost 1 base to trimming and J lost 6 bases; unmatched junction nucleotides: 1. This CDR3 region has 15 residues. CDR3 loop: CASSLSTSGSNEQFF. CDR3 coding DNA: TGTGCCAGCAGTTTATCGACTAGCGGGAGCAATGAGCAGTTCTTC.

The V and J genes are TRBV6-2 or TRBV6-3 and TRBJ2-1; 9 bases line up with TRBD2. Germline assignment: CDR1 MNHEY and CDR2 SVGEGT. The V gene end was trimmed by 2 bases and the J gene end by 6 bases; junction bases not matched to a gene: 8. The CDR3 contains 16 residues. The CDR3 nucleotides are TGTGCCAGCAGTTACCGGGGGACTAGCAACTCCAATGAGCAGTTCTTC. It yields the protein CASSYRGTSNSNEQFF.

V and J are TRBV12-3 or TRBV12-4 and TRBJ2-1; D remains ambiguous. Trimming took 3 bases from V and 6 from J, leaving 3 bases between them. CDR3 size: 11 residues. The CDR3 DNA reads TGTGCCAGCAGTTTTTCCAATGAGCAGTTCTTC. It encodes CASSFSNEQFF.

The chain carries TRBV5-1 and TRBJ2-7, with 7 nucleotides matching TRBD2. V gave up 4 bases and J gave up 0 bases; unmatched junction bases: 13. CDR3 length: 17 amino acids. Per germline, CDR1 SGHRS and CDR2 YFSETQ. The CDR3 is CASSPSGGVGISYEQYF. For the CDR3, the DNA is TGCGCCAGCAGCCCGTCTGGGGGGGTCGGAATCTCCTACGAGCAGTACTTC. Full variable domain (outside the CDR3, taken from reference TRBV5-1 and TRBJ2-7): KAGVTQTPRYLIKTRGQQVTLSCSPISGHRSVSWYQQTPGQGLQFLFEYFSETQRNKGNFPGRFSGRQFSNSRSEMNVSTLELGDSALYLCASSPSGGVGISYEQYFGPGTRLTVT.

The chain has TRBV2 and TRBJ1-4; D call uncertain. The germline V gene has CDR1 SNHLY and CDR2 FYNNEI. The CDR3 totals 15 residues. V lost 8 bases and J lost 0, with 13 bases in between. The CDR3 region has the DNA TGTGCCAGCTGGGATCCAGGCTCAACTAATGAAAAACTGTTTTTT. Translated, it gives CASWDPGSTNEKLFF.

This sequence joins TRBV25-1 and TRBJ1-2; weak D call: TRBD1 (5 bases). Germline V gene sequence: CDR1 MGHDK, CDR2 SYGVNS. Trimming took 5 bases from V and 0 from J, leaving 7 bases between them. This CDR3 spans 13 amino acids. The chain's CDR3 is CASSPQANYGYTF. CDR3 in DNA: TGTGCCAGCAGTCCACAGGCTAACTATGGCTACACCTTC.

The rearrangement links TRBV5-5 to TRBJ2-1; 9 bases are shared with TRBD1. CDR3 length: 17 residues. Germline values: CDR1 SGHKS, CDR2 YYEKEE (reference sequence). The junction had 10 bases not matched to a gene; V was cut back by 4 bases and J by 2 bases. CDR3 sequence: CASSTLGGTGPYNEQFF. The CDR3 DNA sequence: TGTGCCAGCAGCACCCTTGGGGGGACAGGGCCCTACAATGAGCAGTTCTTC.

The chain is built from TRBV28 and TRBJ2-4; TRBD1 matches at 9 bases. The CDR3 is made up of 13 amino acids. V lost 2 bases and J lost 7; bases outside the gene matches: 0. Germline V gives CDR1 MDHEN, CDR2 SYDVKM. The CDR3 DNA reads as TGTGCCAGCAGTTTAGGGACAGGGAACATTCAGTACTTC. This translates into CASSLGTGNIQYF.